This T cell receptor beta chain was sequenced in a study of blood T cell repertoires in COVID-19. The sample holds one count of this clone. Per the authors' pipeline: Estimated nucleated cell counts came from reference gene primer amplification. The repertoire was sequenced with immunoSEQ multiplex PCR; TCRdb's copy has only in-frame clones and lacks some. V, J and clone size are taken as reported in that table, and D and trimming were inferred from the DNA itself. The sample records approximately 150,000 clones, more than 85% being singletons. The sequence derives from an older woman with COVID-19, enrolled during active disease. The sequenced material came from peripheral blood.

CDR3 loop: CASSLATTGTTGANVLTF. The DNA of the CDR3 is TGCGCCAGCAGCTTGGCCACGACAGGCACTACTGGGGCCAACGTCCTGACTTTC. The chain recombines TRBV5-1 with TRBJ2-6, with D possibly being TRBD1 (6 bases). Germline lookup yields CDR1 SGHRS and CDR2 YFSETQ. Trimming removed 0 bases at V and 2 bases at J, with 15 bases between. There are 18 residues in the CDR3. The complete variable domain, with remaining parts taken from reference TRBV5-1 and TRBJ2-6, reads KAGVTQTPRYLIKTRGQQVTLSCSPISGHRSVSWYQQTPGQGLQFLFEYFSETQRNKGNFPGRFSGRQFSNSRSEMNVSTLELGDSALYLCASSLATTGTTGANVLTFGAGSRLTVL.